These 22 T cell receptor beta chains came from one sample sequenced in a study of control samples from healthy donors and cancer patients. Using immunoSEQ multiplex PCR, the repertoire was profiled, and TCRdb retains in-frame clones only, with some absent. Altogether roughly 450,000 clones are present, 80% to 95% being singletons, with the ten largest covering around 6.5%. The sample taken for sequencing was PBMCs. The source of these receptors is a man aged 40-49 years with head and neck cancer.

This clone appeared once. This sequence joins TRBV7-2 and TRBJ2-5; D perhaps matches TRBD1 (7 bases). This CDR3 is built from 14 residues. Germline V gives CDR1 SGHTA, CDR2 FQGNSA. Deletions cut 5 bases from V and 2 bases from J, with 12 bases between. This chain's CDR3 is CASSQGGNQETQYF. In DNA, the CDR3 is TGTGCCAGCAGCCAGGGGGGCAATCAAGAGACCCAGTACTTC.

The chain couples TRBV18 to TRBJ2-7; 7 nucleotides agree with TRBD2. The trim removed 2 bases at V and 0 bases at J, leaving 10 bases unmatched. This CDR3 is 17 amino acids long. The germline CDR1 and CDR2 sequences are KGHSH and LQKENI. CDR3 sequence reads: CASSPRAGTQRSYEQYF. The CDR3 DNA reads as TGTGCCAGCTCACCAAGAGCGGGGACCCAACGCTCCTACGAGCAGTACTTC. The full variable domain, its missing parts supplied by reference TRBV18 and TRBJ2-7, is NAGVMQNPRHLVRRRGQEARLRCSPMKGHSHVYWYRQLPEEGLKFMVYLQKENIIDESGMPKERFSAEFPKEGPSILRIQQVVRGDSAAYFCASSPRAGTQRSYEQYFGPGTRLTVT.

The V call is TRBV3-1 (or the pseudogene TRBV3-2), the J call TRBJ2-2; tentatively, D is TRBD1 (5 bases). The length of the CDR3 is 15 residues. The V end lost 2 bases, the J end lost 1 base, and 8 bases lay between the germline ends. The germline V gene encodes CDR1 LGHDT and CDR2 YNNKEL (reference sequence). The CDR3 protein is CASSQYQGNTGELFF. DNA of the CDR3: TGTGCCAGCAGCCAATACCAGGGGAACACCGGGGAGCTGTTTTTT.

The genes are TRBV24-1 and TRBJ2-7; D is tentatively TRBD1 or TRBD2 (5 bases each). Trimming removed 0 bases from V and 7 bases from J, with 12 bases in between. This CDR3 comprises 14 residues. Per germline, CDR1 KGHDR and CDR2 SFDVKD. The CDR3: CATSDLLGTGEQYF. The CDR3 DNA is TGTGCCACCAGTGATTTGTTGGGGACGGGAGAGCAGTACTTC.

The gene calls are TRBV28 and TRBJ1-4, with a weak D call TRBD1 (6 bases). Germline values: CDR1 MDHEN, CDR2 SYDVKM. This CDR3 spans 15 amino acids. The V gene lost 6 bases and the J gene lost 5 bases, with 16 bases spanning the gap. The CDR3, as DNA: TGTGCCAGCAGCCCACCATGGGGGCCAAATGAAAAACTGTTTTTT. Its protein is CASSPPWGPNEKLFF.

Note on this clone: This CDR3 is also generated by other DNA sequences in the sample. The CDR3 protein is CASSQGQGNTEAFF. The DNA of the CDR3 is TGTGCCAGCAGCCAAGGTCAAGGGAACACTGAAGCTTTCTTT. The chain combines TRBV3-1 (or the pseudogene TRBV3-2) with TRBJ1-1; D unclear. V was clipped by 1 base and J by 1 base, with 7 bases between them. CDR3 length: 14 amino acids. CDR1 and CDR2 from the germline V gene are LGHDT and YNNKEL (reference sequence).

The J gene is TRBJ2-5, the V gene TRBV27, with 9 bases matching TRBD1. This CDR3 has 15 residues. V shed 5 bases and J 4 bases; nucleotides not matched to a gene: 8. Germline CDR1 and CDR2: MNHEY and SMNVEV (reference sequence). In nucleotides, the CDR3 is TGTGCCAGCAGTCTCCGGGACAGGGTAGGAGAGACCCAGTACTTC. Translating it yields CASSLRDRVGETQYF.

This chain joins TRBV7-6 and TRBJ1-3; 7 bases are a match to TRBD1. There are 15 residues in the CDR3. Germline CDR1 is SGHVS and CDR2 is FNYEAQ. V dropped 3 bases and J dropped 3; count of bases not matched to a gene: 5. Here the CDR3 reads CASSFSGTVGNTIYF. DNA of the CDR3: TGTGCCAGCAGCTTTTCCGGGACAGTTGGAAACACCATATATTTT.

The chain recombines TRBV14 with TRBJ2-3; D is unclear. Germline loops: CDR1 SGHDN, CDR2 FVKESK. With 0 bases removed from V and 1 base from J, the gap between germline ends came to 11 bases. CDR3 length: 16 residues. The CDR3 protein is CASSQDYFLGTDTQYF. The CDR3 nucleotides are TGTGCCAGCAGCCAAGATTATTTCCTGGGCACAGATACGCAGTATTTT. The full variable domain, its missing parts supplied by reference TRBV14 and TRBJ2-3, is EAGVTQFPSHSVIEKGQTVTLRCDPISGHDNLYWYRRVMGKEIKFLLHFVKESKQDESGMPNNRFLAERTGGTYSTLKVQPAELEDSGVYFCASSQDYFLGTDTQYFGPGTRLTVL.

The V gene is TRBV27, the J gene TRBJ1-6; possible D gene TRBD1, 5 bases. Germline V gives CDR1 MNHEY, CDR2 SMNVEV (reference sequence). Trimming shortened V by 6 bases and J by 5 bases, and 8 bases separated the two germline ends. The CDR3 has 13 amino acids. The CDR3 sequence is CASRGPNNSPLHF. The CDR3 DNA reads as TGTGCCAGCAGGGGGCCAAATAATTCACCCCTCCACTTT.

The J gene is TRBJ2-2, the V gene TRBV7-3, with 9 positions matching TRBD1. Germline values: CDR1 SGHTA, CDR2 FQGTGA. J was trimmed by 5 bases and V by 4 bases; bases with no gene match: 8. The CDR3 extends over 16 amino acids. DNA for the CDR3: TGTGCCAGCAGCTCCCGGGACAGGGATTTTACCGGGGAGCTGTTTTTT. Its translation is CASSSRDRDFTGELFF.

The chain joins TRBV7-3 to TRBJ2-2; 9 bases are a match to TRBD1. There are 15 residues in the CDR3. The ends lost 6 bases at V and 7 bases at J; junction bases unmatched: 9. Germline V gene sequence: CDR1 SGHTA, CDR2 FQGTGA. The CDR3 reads CASRSQQGAGGELFF. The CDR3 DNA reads TGTGCCAGCAGGTCCCAACAGGGGGCGGGCGGGGAGCTGTTTTTT.

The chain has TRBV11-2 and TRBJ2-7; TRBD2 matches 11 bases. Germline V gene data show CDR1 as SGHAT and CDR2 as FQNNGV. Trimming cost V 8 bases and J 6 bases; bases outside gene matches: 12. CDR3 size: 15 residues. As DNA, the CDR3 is TGTGCCAGCCGATGGGGTGGGCTAGCGGGAGGCGAGCAGTACTTC. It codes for CASRWGGLAGGEQYF.

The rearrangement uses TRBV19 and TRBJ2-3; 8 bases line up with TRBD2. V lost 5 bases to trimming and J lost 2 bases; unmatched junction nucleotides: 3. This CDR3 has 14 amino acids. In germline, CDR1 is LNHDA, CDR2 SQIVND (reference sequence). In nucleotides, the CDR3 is TGTGCCAGTAGTCAAGCGGGAGTCACAGATACGCAGTATTTT. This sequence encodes CASSQAGVTDTQYF. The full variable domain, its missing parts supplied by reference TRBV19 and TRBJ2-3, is DGGITQSPKYLFRKEGQNVTLSCEQNLNHDAMYWYRQDPGQGLRLIYYSQIVNDFQKGDIAEGYSVSREKKESFPLTVTSAQKNPTAFYLCASSQAGVTDTQYFGPGTRLTVL.

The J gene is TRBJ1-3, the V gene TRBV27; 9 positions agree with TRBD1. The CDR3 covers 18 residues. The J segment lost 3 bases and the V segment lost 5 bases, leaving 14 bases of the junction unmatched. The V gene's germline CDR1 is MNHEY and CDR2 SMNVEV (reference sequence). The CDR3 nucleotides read TGTGCCAGCAGTCCCTACTCTTACCGGGACAGGGTTGGAAACACCATATATTTT. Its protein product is CASSPYSYRDRVGNTIYF.

Here the CDR3 reads CASSLESGTDTQYF. CDR3 coding DNA: TGTGCCAGCAGCTTAGAGTCGGGCACAGATACGCAGTATTTT. This sequence joins TRBV7-2 and TRBJ2-3; D not resolved. CDR1 is SGHTA, CDR2 FQGNSA, per germline. This CDR3 spans 14 amino acids. V was pared by 1 base and J by 1 base, with 6 bases between. Full variable domain (rest looked up from reference TRBV7-2 and TRBJ2-3): GAGVSQSPSNKVTEKGKDVELRCDPISGHTALYWYRQSLGQGLEFLIYFQGNSAPDKSGLPSDRFSAERTGGSVSTLTIQRTQQEDSAVYLCASSLESGTDTQYFGPGTRLTVL.

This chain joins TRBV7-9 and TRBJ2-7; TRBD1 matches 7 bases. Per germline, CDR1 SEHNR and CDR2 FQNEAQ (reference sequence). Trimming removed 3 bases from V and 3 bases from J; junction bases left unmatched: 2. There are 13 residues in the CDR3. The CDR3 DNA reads TGTGCCAGCAGCTTGGGACAGAACTACGAGCAGTACTTC. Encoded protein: CASSLGQNYEQYF.

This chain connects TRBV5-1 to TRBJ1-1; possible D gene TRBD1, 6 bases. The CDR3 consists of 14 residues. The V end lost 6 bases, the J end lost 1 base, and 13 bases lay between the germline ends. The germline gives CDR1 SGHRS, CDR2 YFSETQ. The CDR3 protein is CASNLGGSNTEAFF. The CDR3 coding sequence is TGCGCCAGCAACCTAGGGGGTTCGAACACTGAAGCTTTCTTT.

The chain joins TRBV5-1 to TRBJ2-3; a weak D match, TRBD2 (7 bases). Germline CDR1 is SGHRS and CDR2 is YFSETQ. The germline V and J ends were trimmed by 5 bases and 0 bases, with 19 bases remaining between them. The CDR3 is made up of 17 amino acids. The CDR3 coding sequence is TGCGCCAGCAGACTACTAGGGGGACTAAGCAGCACAGATACGCAGTATTTT. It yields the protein CASRLLGGLSSTDTQYF.

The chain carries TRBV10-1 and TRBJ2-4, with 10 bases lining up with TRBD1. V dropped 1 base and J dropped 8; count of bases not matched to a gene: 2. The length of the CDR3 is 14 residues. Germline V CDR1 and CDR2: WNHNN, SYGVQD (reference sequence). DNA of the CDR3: TGCGCCAGCAGTGAGTTTGGGACAGGGGACATTCAGTACTTC. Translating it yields CASSEFGTGDIQYF.

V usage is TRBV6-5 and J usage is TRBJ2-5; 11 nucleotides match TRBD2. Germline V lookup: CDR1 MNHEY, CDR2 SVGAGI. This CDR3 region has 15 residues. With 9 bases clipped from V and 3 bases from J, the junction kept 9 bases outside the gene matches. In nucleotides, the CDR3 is TGTGCCAGTTTCGCTAGCGGGGGGCCAAAAGAGACCCAGTACTTC. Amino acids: CASFASGGPKETQYF.

CDR3 amino acids: CASSAANTEAFF. For the CDR3, the DNA is TGCGCCAGCAGTGCCGCGAACACTGAAGCTTTCTTT. The chain has TRBV10-1 and TRBJ1-1; no clear D gene. CDR1 and CDR2 (germline): WNHNN, SYGVQD (reference sequence). Deletions cut 4 bases from V and 1 base from J, with 4 bases between. CDR3 length: 12 amino acids.